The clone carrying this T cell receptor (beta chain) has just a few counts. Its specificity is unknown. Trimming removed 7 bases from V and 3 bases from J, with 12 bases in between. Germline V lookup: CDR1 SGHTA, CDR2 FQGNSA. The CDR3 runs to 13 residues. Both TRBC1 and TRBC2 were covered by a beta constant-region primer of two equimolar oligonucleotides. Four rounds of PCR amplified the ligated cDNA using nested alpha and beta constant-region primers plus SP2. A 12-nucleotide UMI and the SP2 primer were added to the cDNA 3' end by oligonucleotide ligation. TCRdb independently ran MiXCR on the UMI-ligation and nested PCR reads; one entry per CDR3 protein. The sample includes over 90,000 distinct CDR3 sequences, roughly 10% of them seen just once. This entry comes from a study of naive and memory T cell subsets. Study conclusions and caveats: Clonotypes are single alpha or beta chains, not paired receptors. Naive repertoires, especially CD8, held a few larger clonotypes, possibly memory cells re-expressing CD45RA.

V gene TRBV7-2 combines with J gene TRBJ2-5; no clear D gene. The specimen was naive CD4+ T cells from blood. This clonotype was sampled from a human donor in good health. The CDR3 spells CASKRALKETQYF. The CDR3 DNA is TGTGCCAGCAAAAGAGCATTGAAAGAGACCCAGTACTTC.